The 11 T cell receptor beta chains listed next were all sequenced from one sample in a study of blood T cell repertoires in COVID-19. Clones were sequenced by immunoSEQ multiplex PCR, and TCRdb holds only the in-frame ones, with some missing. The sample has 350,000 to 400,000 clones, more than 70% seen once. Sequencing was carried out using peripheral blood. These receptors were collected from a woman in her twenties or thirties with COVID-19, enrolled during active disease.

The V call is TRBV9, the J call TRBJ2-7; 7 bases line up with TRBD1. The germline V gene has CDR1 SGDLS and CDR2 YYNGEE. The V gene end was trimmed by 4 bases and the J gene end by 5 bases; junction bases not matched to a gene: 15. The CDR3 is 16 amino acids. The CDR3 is CASSPRFRDSRDEQYF. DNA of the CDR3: TGTGCCAGCAGCCCCCGCTTCCGGGACAGTAGGGACGAGCAGTACTTC.

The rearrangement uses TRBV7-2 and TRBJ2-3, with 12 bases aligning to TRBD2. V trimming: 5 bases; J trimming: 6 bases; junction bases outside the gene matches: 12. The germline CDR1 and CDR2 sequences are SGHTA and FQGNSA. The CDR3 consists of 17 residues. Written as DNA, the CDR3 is TGTGCCAGCAGCGTTTTCCTAGCGGGGGGGCTGGTGGATACGCAGTATTTT. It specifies CASSVFLAGGLVDTQYF.

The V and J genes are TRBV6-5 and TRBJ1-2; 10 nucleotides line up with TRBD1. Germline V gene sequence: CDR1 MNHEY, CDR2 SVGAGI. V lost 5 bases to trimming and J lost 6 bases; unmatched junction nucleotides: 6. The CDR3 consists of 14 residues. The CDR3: CASSRGQGNNGYTF. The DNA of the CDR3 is TGTGCCAGCAGTAGGGGACAGGGGAACAATGGCTACACCTTC.

CDR3: CASSSGRDTYNEQFF. The CDR3, as DNA: TGTGCCAGCAGTTCCGGCAGGGATACTTACAATGAGCAGTTCTTC. The chain has TRBV28 and TRBJ2-1; D might be TRBD1 (5 bases). The CDR3 has 15 residues. V dropped 4 bases and J dropped 4 bases, with 14 bases sitting between them. Germline values: CDR1 MDHEN, CDR2 SYDVKM.

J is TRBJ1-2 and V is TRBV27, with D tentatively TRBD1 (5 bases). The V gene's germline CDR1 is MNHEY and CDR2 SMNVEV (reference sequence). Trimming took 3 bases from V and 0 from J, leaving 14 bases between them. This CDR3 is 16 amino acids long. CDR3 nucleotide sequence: TGTGCCAGCAGTTTTCCGAGGGGACTTACTAACTATGGCTACACCTTC. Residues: CASSFPRGLTNYGYTF.

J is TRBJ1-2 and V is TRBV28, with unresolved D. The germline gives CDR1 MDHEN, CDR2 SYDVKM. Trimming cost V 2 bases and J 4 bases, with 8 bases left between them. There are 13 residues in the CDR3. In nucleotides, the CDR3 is TGTGCCAGCAGTTTAACAGCCCTCTATGGCTACACCTTC. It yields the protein CASSLTALYGYTF.

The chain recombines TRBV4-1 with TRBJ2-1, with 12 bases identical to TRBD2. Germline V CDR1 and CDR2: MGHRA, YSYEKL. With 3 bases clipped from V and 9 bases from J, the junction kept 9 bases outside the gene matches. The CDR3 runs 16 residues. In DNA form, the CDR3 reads TGCGCCAGCAGCCAGCCGACTAGCGGGAGCTGGCGTGAGCAGTTCTTC. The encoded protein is CASSQPTSGSWREQFF.

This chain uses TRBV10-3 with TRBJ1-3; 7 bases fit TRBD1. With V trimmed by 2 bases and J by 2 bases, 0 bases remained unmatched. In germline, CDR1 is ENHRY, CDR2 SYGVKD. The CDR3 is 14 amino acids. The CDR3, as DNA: TGTGCCATCAGTGAGCAGGGGGCTGGAAACACCATATATTTT. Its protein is CAISEQGAGNTIYF.

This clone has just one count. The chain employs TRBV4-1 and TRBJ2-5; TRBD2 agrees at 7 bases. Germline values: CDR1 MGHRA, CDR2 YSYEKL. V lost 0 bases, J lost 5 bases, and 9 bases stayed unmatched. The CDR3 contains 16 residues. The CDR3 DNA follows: TGCGCCAGCAGCCAAGAGGCTAAGCGGGGTTGGGAGACCCAGTACTTC. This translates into CASSQEAKRGWETQYF.

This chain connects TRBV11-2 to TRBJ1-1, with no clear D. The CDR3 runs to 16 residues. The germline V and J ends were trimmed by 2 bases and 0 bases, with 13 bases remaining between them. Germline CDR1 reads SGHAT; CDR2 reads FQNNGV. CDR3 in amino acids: CASSLYPHRVNTEAFF. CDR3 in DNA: TGTGCCAGCAGCTTATACCCCCATCGGGTGAACACTGAAGCTTTCTTT.

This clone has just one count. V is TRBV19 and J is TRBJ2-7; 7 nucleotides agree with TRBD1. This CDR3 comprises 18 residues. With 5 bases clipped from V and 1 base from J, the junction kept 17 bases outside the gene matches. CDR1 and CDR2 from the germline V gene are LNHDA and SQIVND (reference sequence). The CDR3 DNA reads TGTGCCAGTAGTGCCCGACAGGGTCTCCTGACCTTTTCCTACGAGCAGTACGTC. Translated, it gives CASSARQGLLTFSYEQYV.